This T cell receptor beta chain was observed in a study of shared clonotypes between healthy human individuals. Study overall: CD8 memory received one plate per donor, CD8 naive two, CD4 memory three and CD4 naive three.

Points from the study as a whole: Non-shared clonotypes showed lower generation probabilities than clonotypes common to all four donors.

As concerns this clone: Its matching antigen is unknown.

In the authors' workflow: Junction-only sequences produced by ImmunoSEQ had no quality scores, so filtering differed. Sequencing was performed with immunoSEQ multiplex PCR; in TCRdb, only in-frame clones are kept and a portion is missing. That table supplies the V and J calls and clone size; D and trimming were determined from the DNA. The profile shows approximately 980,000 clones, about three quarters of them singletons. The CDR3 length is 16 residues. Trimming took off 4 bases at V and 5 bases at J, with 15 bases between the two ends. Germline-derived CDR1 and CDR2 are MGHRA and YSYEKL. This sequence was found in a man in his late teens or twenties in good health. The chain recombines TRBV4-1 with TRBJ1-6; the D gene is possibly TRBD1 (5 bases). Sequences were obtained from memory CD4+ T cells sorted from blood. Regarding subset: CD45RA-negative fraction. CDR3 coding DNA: TGCGCCAGCAGCCGGGAAGGGGCTAGGGATAATTCACCCCTCCACTTT. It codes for CASSREGARDNSPLHF.